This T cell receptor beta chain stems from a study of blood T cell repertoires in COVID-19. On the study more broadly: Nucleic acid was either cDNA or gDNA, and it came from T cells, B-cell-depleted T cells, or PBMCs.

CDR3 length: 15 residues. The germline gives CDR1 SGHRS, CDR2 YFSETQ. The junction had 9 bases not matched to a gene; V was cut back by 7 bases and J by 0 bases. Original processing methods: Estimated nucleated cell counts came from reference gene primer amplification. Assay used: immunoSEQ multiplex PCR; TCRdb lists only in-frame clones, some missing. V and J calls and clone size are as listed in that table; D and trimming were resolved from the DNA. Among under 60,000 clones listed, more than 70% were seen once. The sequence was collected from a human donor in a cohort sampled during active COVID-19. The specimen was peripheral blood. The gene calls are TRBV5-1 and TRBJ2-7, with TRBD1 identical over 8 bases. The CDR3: CASRPGGTGSYEQYF. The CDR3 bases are TGCGCCAGCCGACCTGGCGGGACAGGCTCCTACGAGCAGTACTTC.